These T cell receptor beta chains were read from a single sample in a study of cytomegalovirus exposure and HLA in healthy donors. TCRdb keeps only in-frame clones here, not all; method: immunoSEQ multiplex PCR. The sample records more than 80,000 clones, roughly 82% being singletons. The source material was PBMCs. The receptors shown here come from a man aged 50 or older in good health and CMV-seronegative. Both conserved end residues are trimmed from each CDR3.

J gene: TRBJ2-3
V gene: TRBV19
CDR3 length: 12
CDR3 protein: ASKALLATDTQY

J gene: TRBJ1-2
V gene: TRBV7-9
CDR3 length: 13
CDR3 protein: ASSLEFPANYGYT

J gene: TRBJ1-5
V gene: TRBV28
CDR3 length: 11
CDR3 protein: ASSLSGGQPQH

J gene: TRBJ2-2
V gene: TRBV9
CDR3 length: 14
CDR3 protein: ASSVGGDANTGELF

J gene: TRBJ2-1
V gene: TRBV11-2
CDR3 length: 14
CDR3 protein: ASSYHSGPSYNEQF

J gene: TRBJ2-5
V gene: TRBV5-5
CDR3 length: 13
CDR3 protein: ASSLGLAETGTQY

J gene: TRBJ2-3
V gene: TRBV6-1
CDR3 length: 15
CDR3 protein: ASSEGWASGGADTQY

J gene: TRBJ2-6
V gene: TRBV28
CDR3 length: 11
CDR3 protein: ASISSGANVLT

J gene: TRBJ2-3
V gene: TRBV5-1
CDR3 length: 11
CDR3 protein: ASSLRGTDTQY

J gene: TRBJ1-6
V gene: TRBV12-5
CDR3 length: 14
CDR3 protein: ASGLVRAGGRSPLH

J gene: TRBJ2-3
V gene: TRBV6-6
CDR3 length: 13
CDR3 protein: ASSYAGQGADTQY

J gene: TRBJ1-5
V gene: TRBV6-8
CDR3 length: 11
CDR3 protein: ASTQVSNQPQH

J gene: TRBJ1-1
V gene: TRBV19
CDR3 length: 10
CDR3 protein: ASSIGLTEAF

J gene: TRBJ1-4
V gene: TRBV6-5
CDR3 length: 13
CDR3 protein: ASRGGTGGVEKLF